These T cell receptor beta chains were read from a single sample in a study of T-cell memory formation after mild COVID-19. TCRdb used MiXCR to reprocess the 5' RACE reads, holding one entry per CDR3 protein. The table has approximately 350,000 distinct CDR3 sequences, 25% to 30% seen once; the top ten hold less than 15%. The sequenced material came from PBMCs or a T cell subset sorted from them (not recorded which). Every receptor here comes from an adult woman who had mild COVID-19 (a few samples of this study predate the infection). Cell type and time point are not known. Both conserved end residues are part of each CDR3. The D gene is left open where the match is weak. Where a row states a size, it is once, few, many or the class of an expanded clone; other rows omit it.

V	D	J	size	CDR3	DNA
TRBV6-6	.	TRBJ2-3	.	CASSYVGDTQYF	TGTGCCAGCAGTTACGTGGGAGATACGCAGTATTTT
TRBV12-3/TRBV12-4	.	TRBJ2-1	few	CASIKGAGSYNEQFF	TGTGCCAGCATCAAGGGCGCGGGCTCCTACAATGAGCAGTTCTTC
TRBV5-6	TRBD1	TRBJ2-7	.	CASSRSGQGLYEQYF	TGTGCCAGCAGCAGGTCAGGACAGGGCCTCTACGAGCAGTACTTC
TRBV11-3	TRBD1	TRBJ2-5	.	CASSPGTGTIQETQYF	TGTGCCAGCAGCCCCGGGACAGGGACGATCCAAGAGACCCAGTACTTC
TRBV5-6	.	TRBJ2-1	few	CASSFSVNEQFF	TGTGCCAGCAGCTTCTCGGTCAATGAGCAGTTCTTC
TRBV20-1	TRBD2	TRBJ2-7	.	CSASPTSGGSYEQYF	TGCAGTGCTTCCCCGACTAGCGGAGGCTCCTACGAGCAGTACTTC
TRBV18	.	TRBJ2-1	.	CASSPPVRLNEQFF	TGTGCCAGCTCACCACCGGTCAGACTCAATGAGCAGTTCTTC
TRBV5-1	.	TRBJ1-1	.	CASSLYEHRANTEAFF	TGCGCCAGCAGCTTGTACGAGCACAGGGCGAACACTGAAGCTTTCTTT
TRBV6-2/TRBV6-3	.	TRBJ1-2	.	CASSYRSKEGYTF	TGTGCCAGCAGTTACCGATCCAAGGAAGGCTACACCTTC
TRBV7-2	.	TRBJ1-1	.	CASSNRGQSLNTEAFF	TGTGCCAGCAGCAACCGAGGACAGTCGTTGAACACTGAAGCTTTCTTT
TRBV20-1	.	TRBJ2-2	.	CSASPTSNTGELFF	TGCAGTGCTAGCCCCACTAGCAACACCGGGGAGCTGTTTTTT
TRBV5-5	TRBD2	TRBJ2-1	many	CASSKGLAGAINEQFF	TGTGCCAGCAGCAAGGGACTAGCGGGGGCCATCAATGAGCAGTTCTTC
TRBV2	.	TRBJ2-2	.	CASRLVYTGELFF	TGTGCCAGCAGACTAGTTTATACCGGGGAGCTGTTTTTT
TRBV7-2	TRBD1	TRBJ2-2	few	CASSYDRVANTGELFF	TGTGCCAGCAGCTACGACAGGGTAGCGAACACCGGGGAGCTGTTTTTT
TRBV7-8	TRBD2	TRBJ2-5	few	CASSAARLAGRETQYF	TGTGCCAGCAGCGCCGCGCGGCTAGCGGGGAGGGAGACCCAGTACTTC
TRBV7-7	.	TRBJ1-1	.	CASSLTSSTEAFF	TGTGCCAGCAGCTTGACATCGAGCACTGAAGCTTTCTTT
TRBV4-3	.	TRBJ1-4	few	CASSTSSGPNEKLFF	TGCGCCAGCAGCACCTCGTCAGGGCCTAATGAAAAACTGTTTTTT
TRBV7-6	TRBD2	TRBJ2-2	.	CASSLQRASGNTGELFF	TGTGCCAGCAGCTTACAGAGGGCTAGCGGTAACACCGGGGAGCTGTTTTTT
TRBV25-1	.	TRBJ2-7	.	CASAPARDSYEQYF	TGTGCCAGCGCCCCGGCCAGGGACTCCTACGAGCAGTACTTC
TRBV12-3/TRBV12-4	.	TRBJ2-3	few	CASSRDRAQYF	TGTGCCAGCAGTAGAGATAGGGCGCAGTATTTT
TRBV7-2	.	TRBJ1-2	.	CASSSGHYYGYTF	TGTGCCAGCAGCTCGGGGCACTACTATGGCTACACCTTC
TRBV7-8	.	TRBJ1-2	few	CASSSYVDSGGYTF	TGTGCCAGCAGCTCGTACGTGGACAGTGGCGGCTACACCTTC